A single sample gave rise to the 6 T cell receptor beta chains below, sequenced in a study of blood T cell repertoires in COVID-19. Some clones are missing from TCRdb's copy, which holds only in-frame ones; the method was immunoSEQ multiplex PCR. Of about 220,000 clones in the sample, 80% to 90% were seen once. The sample taken for sequencing was PBMCs or T cells enriched from blood (not recorded which). The receptor source for this set is a woman aged 18-29 years in a cohort exposed to, infected with or recovered from COVID-19 (not recorded which).

V is TRBV18 and J is TRBJ1-2; D is possibly TRBD1 (6 bases). Looked up from germline, CDR1 is KGHSH and CDR2 is LQKENI. Trimming took 3 bases from V and 5 from J, leaving 13 bases between them. This CDR3 has 14 amino acids. The CDR3 is CASSPPTGLYGYTF. The DNA of the CDR3 is TGTGCCAGCTCACCCCCGACAGGTCTATATGGCTACACCTTC.

The chain couples TRBV7-6 to TRBJ2-3, with 7 positions matching TRBD2. The V and J ends lost 0 bases and 0 bases, in that order; junction bases with no gene match: 12. This CDR3 region has 19 residues. Looked up from germline, CDR1 is SGHVS and CDR2 is FNYEAQ. The CDR3 bases are TGTGCCAGCAGCTTAGCGCTAAGTGGGCCGGGAGGAAGCACAGATACGCAGTATTTT. It translates to CASSLALSGPGGSTDTQYF.

The J gene is TRBJ2-7, the V gene TRBV28; 7 bases align to TRBD1. Germline CDR1 and CDR2: MDHEN and SYDVKM. V shed 8 bases, J shed 2 bases, and the junction held 6 bases outside the gene matches. The CDR3 length is 13 residues. CDR3 residues: CASQTGDPYEQYF. For the CDR3, the DNA is TGTGCCAGCCAAACAGGGGACCCCTACGAGCAGTACTTC.

CDR3 nucleotides: TGTGCCTGGACCTGGGGCGGGACCACACCTCAGAACACTGAAGCTTTCTTT. This sequence encodes CAWTWGGTTPQNTEAFF. The V and J genes are TRBV30 and TRBJ1-1; possible D gene TRBD1, 5 bases. There are 17 residues in the CDR3. The V and J ends lost 4 bases and 1 base respectively, with 22 bases between them. Looked up from germline, CDR1 is GTSNPN and CDR2 is SVGIG (reference sequence).

In DNA, the CDR3 is TGTGCCAGCAGCCAACGGACAGGGAATGGCTACACCTTC. Translated: CASSQRTGNGYTF. The J gene is TRBJ1-2, the V gene TRBV3-1 (or the pseudogene TRBV3-2), with 8 bases identical to TRBD1. Germline assignment: CDR1 LGHDT and CDR2 YNNKEL (reference sequence). The CDR3 is 13 residues long. Trimming took 2 bases from V and 6 from J; bases not matched to a gene: 2.

The rearrangement joins TRBV9 to TRBJ1-2; 8 bases map to TRBD1. Losses at the gene ends were 4 bases for V and 8 bases for J; bases not matched to a gene: 7. This CDR3 has 13 amino acids. Germline CDR1 and CDR2: SGDLS and YYNGEE. The DNA of the CDR3 is TGTGCCAGCAGCCCCCAGACAGGGGACGGCTACACCTTC. It codes for CASSPQTGDGYTF. Full variable domain (rest looked up from reference TRBV9 and TRBJ1-2): DSGVTQTPKHLITATGQRVTLRCSPRSGDLSVYWYQQSLDQGLQFLIQYYNGEERAKGNILERFSAQQFPDLHSELNLSSLELGDSALYFCASSPQTGDGYTFGSGTRLTVV.